Here is one TCR beta chain with its context. This sample was included in a study of blood T cell repertoires in COVID-19. CDR3 length equals 15 residues. The germline gives CDR1 SGHRS, CDR2 YFSETQ. The V gene end was trimmed by 5 bases and the J gene end by 7 bases; junction bases not matched to a gene: 7. Produced via immunoSEQ multiplex PCR; TCRdb's table is partial and in-frame only. The sample lists 7,000 to 9,000 clones, roughly four fifths occurring once. The sequence came from a human donor in a cohort sampled during active COVID-19. J is TRBJ2-1 and V is TRBV5-1; 12 bases line up with TRBD2. Sequencing was done on a sample of peripheral blood. CDR3 protein: CASRWTSGDPNEQFF. In nucleotides, the CDR3 is TGCGCCAGCAGGTGGACTAGCGGGGACCCTAATGAGCAGTTCTTC.